This TCR beta chain was recorded in a study of T cell changes during pregnancy in multiple sclerosis. Here immunoSEQ multiplex PCR was the method, and the copy in TCRdb shows in-frame clones only, minus some. The sample includes approximately 50,000 clones, less than 95% of them seen just once. Unmatched junction bases numbered 12, after V lost 2 bases and J lost 10 bases. This CDR3 region has 16 residues. CDR1 LGHNA and CDR2 YSLEER come from the germline V gene. The V call is TRBV4-3, the J call TRBJ2-1, with 9 bases lining up with TRBD1. This receptor was taken from a female donor with multiple sclerosis, enrolled in a pregnancy study. The sequencing used CD4+ T cells from peripheral blood mononuclear cells, collected in the third trimester of pregnancy. The chain's CDR3 is CASSQTFGQGSPEQFF. The CDR3, as DNA: TGCGCCAGCAGCCAAACCTTTGGACAGGGGAGTCCAGAGCAGTTCTTC.